This record covers a single TCR beta chain. At least ten counts were recorded for this clonotype. It has no known antigen specificity. No per-base quality is available; no much larger clone lies one base away. This record belongs to a study of T cells in Graves' hyperthyroidism and ophthalmopathy (dated by TCRdb to about 2019). General notes on the study: Peripheral blood samples were taken at the time of initial diagnosis, prior to any treatment. TCR V-J signatures able to tell the groups apart were searched for in a discovery cohort of 100 patients, of whom roughly 42 had Graves' ophthalmopathy and about 60 had stable Graves' hyperthyroidism. An independent validation cohort of around 20 hyperthyroidism patients and some 15 patients who later progressed to ophthalmopathy tested prospective prediction of ophthalmopathy. For training and testing, the 100 or so patients in the discovery cohort were randomly divided in a 7:3 ratio. In about 6 Graves' hyperthyroidism patients, the study also compared T-cell repertoires from thyroid tissue with T-cell repertoires from blood. After sampling, hyperthyroidism patients received methimazole starting at 30 mg daily, and ophthalmopathy patients received high-dose intravenous methylprednisolone. TCR Vbeta CDR3 sequencing of some 140 peripheral blood samples (roughly 43 ophthalmopathy, around 80 hyperthyroidism and some 17 progressor patients) is reported in the paper.

Per the germline V gene, SNHLY is the CDR1 and FYNNEI is the CDR2. The CDR3 spans 14 residues, from the cysteine through the phenylalanine. Only the CDR3 part of the read is kept: 42 bases, read in frame from the first base. At the junction V is shortened by 6 bases and J by 3 bases; bases outside the gene matches: 6. Amplification of TCR beta CDR3 regions was carried out from RNA transcripts. A first-round RT-PCR of the TCR CDR3 used the HTBI primer set with the Qiagen OneStep RT-PCR kit. A second multiplex PCR round built the libraries, followed by size selection and purification. The libraries were sequenced on an Illumina HiSeq2000 using paired-end 100 bp reads. The authors processed their data as follows. Raw data were processed with SOAPnuke, discarding reads with adapters, uncalled bases, mean Phred below 15, or no exact constant-primer or identifier match. High-quality paired reads were merged with COPE v1.2.5, and unique nucleotide sequences were defined as clonotypes. MiTCR v1.1 was used to align clonotypes to the IMGT TRBV, TRBD and TRBJ reference segments. Only V-J combinations with frequency above 0.0001, covering 99% to 99.2% of repertoires, were analysed. The TCS score was defined as the ratio of F50 (clonal expansion) to E x V (chaos), calculated using BLOSUM62-based TCRdist between CDR3 peptides within each V-J. Welch's t-statistics and random forest reduced around 520 V-J features to roughly 13, which were used in a naive Bayes classifier (R e1071). Using fastp at Q25 and MiXCR, TCRdb reprocessed the public reads and kept productive beta chains. Rows are combined by CDR3 protein, so each entry shows the most common genes and DNA. The V and J calls shown here were made by TCRdb, not taken from the authors' results. For this sample the table gives 600,000 or so distinct CDR3 sequences, of which 12% to 15% were detected only once. The biggest ten clones account for 7.1% of the sample.

Broad study findings and their caveats: In validation, the model predicted progression to ophthalmopathy a median of around 6.5 months before onset, with over 55% sensitivity and nearly 75% specificity. Most expanded thyroid clonotypes (frequency above 0.001) were also detected in blood, suggesting blood repertoires may reflect thyroid immune responses. A 13 V-J signature model separated ophthalmopathy from stable hyperthyroidism, with 87.88% sensitivity and about 81% specificity in cross-validation and 80%/75% in testing. No statistical method was used to set the sample size in advance, and investigators knew the group allocation.

Moderately to severely active disease, a Clinical Activity Score of at least 3, a NOSPECS grade of at least 4, and a duration under 3 months were present in ophthalmopathy patients. Exclusion was applied to patients with uncontrolled infections, other autoimmune diseases, pregnancy or lactation. Diagnoses were established on the basis of clinical symptoms, serum thyroxine and TRAb, thyroid ultrasound, and orbital computed tomography. PBMCs were separated from 10 ml of fresh peripheral blood using Ficoll-Paque density gradient centrifugation. Total RNA was extracted with Trizol reagent, and quality was checked on an Agilent 2100 Bioanalyzer.

Material for sequencing was blood. The source of this sequence is a woman under 30 with Graves' ophthalmopathy. This sequence uses TRBV2 and TRBJ2-7, with 9 central nucleotides matching TRBD1. The CDR3 region: CASRGTGFDYEQYF. The nucleotides are TGTGCCAGCAGGGGGACAGGGTTTGACTACGAGCAGTACTTC.